This record covers a single TCR beta chain. This sample is part of a study of control samples from healthy donors and cancer patients. The CDR3 consists of 10 residues. In germline, CDR1 is DFQATT, CDR2 SNEGSKA (reference sequence). Trimming removed 8 bases from V and 10 bases from J, with 14 bases in between. Sequencing used immunoSEQ multiplex PCR; TCRdb keeps in-frame clones, though not all of them. This sample carries 150,000 to 180,000 clones, approximately 94% of them seen once, and the ten largest clones take around 6.2%. The sequencing sample was made of blood. This TCR was recovered from a man between 35 and 55 years old in good health. The V gene is TRBV20-1, the J gene TRBJ1-1; perhaps TRBD1 as D (6 bases). The CDR3 DNA sequence: TGCAGTACAGGGAACTTCGGAGCTTTCTTT. This gives the protein CSTGNFGAFF.